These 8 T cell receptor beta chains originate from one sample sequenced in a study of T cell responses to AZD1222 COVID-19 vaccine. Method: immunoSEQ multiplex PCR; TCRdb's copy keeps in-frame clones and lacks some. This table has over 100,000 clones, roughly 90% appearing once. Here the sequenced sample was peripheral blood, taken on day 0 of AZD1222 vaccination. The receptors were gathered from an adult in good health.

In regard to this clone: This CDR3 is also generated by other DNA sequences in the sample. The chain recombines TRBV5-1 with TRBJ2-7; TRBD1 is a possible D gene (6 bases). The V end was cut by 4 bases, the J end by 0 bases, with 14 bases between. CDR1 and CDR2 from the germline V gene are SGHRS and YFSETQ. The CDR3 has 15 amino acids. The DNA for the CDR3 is TGCGCCAGCAGCGTCACAGGGCTCCGCTCCTACGAGCAGTACTTC. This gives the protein CASSVTGLRSYEQYF.

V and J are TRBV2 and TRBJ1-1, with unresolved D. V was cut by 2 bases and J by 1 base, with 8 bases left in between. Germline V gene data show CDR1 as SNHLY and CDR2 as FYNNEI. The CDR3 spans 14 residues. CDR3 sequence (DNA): TGTGCCAGCAGTGAAAGGGCGGGGAACACTGAAGCTTTCTTT. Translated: CASSERAGNTEAFF.

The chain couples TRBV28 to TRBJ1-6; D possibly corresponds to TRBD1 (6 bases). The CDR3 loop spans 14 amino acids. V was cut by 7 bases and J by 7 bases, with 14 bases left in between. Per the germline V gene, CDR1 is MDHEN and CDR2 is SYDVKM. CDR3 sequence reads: CASTAPQGNSPLHF. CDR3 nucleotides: TGTGCCAGCACAGCTCCCCAGGGGAATTCACCCCTCCACTTT.

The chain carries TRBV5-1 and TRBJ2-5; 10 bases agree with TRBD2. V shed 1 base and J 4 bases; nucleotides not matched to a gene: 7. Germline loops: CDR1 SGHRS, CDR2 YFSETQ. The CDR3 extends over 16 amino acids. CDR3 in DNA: TGCGCCAGCAGCTTGTCGGTAGCGGGAGGCGGAGAGACCCAGTACTTC. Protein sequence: CASSLSVAGGGETQYF.

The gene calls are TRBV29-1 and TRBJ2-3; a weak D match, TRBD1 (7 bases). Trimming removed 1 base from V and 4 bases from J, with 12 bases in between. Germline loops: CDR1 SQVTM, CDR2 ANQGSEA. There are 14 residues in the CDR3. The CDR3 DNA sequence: TGCAGCGTTGAAGGTAGCAGGGGGGCAGATACGCAGTATTTT. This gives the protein CSVEGSRGADTQYF.

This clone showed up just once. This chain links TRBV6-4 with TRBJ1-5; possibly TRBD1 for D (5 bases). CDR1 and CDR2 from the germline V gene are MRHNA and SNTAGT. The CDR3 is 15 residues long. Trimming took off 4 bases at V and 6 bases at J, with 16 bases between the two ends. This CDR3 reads CASSADQGRRQPQHF. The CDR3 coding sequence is TGTGCCAGCAGTGCAGATCAGGGTCGGCGTCAGCCCCAGCATTTT.

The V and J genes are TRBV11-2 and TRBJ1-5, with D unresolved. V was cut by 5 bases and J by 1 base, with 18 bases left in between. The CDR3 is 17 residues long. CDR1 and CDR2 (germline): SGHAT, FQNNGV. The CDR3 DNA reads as TGTGCCAGCAGCGTCCCAAAGCCGCGGCAAAGCAATCAGCCCCAGCATTTT. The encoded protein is CASSVPKPRQSNQPQHF.

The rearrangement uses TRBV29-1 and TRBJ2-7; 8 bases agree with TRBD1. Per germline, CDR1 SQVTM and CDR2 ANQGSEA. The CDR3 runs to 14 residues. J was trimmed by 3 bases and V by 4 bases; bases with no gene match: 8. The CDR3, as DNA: TGCAGCGTTGTTGCCGGACAGGGCCGCTACGAGCAGTACTTC. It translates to CSVVAGQGRYEQYF.